This T cell receptor (beta chain) was sequenced for a study of fetal regulatory T cell absence and autoimmunity. The CDR3 contains 16 residues. The V gene end was trimmed by 1 base and the J gene end by 0 bases; junction bases not matched to a gene: 8. Germline loops: CDR1 SQVTM, CDR2 ANQGSEA. The assay was run at survey level. Sequenced by immunoSEQ multiplex PCR; TCRdb stores in-frame clones only, minus some. Among about 46,000 clones, roughly 83% were seen once, and the ten largest hold about 0.41%. This TCR came from a newborn boy with IPEX syndrome. This chain links TRBV29-1 with TRBJ2-7, with 8 bases lining up with TRBD1. Sequencing was performed on cord blood. The CDR3 nucleotides are TGCAGCGTTGAAGGCCCAACAGGGGGGAGCTCCTACGAGCAGTACTTC. Translating gives CSVEGPTGGSSYEQYF.